These T cell receptor beta chains were read from a single sample in a study of blood T cell repertoires in COVID-19. The assay was immunoSEQ multiplex PCR, and TCRdb's table has in-frame clones only and misses some. This table has roughly 120,000 clones, approximately 87% appearing once. Sequenced input: peripheral blood. The receptors shown here come from a young man with acute or convalescent COVID-19. Each CDR3 is given with its conserved first and last residue. The D gene is left open where the match is weak. Clone size appears in some rows only: once, few, many, or a class for an expanded clone.

j_gene: TRBJ1-1
d_gene: .
v_gene: TRBV4-1
abundance: once
CDR3nt: TGCGCCAGCAGCCAAGCTGGACAGAGTGTAATGAACACTGAAGCTTTCTTT
CDR3aa: CASSQAGQSVMNTEAFF

j_gene: TRBJ1-5
d_gene: .
v_gene: TRBV7-2
abundance: .
CDR3nt: TGTGCCAGCAGCCCTCTGAGTGCGGGCAATCAGCCCCAGCATTTT
CDR3aa: CASSPLSAGNQPQHF

j_gene: TRBJ2-1
d_gene: .
v_gene: TRBV4-1
abundance: .
CDR3nt: TGCGCCAGCAGCCAAGTAAGGCGGGCCGACAATGAGCAGTTCTTC
CDR3aa: CASSQVRRADNEQFF

j_gene: TRBJ1-2
d_gene: .
v_gene: TRBV30
abundance: .
CDR3nt: TGTGCCTGGACCGGTCAAGTCGGCTACACCTTC
CDR3aa: CAWTGQVGYTF

j_gene: TRBJ1-1
d_gene: .
v_gene: TRBV30
abundance: .
CDR3nt: TGTGCCTGGGAAAACAGGGTGGATGAAGCTTTCTTT
CDR3aa: CAWENRVDEAFF

j_gene: TRBJ2-2
d_gene: .
v_gene: TRBV19
abundance: .
CDR3nt: TGTGCCAGTAGTAGGACAACGAACACCGGGGAGCTGTTTTTT
CDR3aa: CASSRTTNTGELFF

j_gene: TRBJ1-2
d_gene: TRBD1
v_gene: TRBV30
abundance: .
CDR3nt: TGTGCCTGGACAGGGGGCGCAGGCTACACCTTC
CDR3aa: CAWTGGAGYTF

j_gene: TRBJ2-1
d_gene: TRBD2
v_gene: TRBV6-2/TRBV6-3
abundance: .
CDR3nt: TGTGCCAGCAGTTACTTAGCGGGGGTCTCCTACAATGAGCAGTTCTTC
CDR3aa: CASSYLAGVSYNEQFF

j_gene: TRBJ1-2
d_gene: .
v_gene: TRBV27
abundance: .
CDR3nt: TGTGCCAGCAGTCGTTTTACAGGCGCCTCTAACTATGGCTACACCTTC
CDR3aa: CASSRFTGASNYGYTF

j_gene: TRBJ2-3
d_gene: TRBD2
v_gene: TRBV14
abundance: .
CDR3nt: TGTGCCAGCAGCCAAGTTTCTGCGGGAGAGCAGTATTTT
CDR3aa: CASSQVSAGEQYF

j_gene: TRBJ1-2
d_gene: TRBD1
v_gene: TRBV19
abundance: .
CDR3nt: TGTGCCAGTAGTTCTTCGACAGGGAACTATGGCTACACCTTC
CDR3aa: CASSSSTGNYGYTF

j_gene: TRBJ2-1
d_gene: .
v_gene: TRBV5-6
abundance: .
CDR3nt: TGTGCCAGCAGCTTGGCCGGGACTTCAAATGAGCAGTTCTTC
CDR3aa: CASSLAGTSNEQFF